This is a list of T cell receptor beta chains from one sample in a study of vaccination and CD4 T cells after COVID-19. The antigens for these receptors are not known. TCRdb used MiXCR to reprocess the PCR reads, holding one entry per CDR3 protein. Among tens of thousands of distinct CDR3 sequences listed, about 33% were seen once. The starting material was CD4+ T cells from blood, cultured in vitro, obtained about 7 months after SARS-CoV-2 vaccination. Receptors originate from a human donor who had recovered from COVID-19. Each CDR3 is given with its conserved first and last residue. The D gene is left open where the match is weak. Size is omitted from some rows. Given values are once, few, many or a class for expanded clones.

j_call clone_size d_call v_call cdr3_aa cdr3_nt
TRBJ2-3 . TRBD2 TRBV6-2/TRBV6-3 CASSLAGTDTQYF TGTGCCAGCAGTTTAGCGGGGACAGATACGCAGTATTTT
TRBJ1-1 few TRBD1 TRBV20-1 CSASKGQGPNTEAFF TGCAGTGCTAGTAAGGGACAGGGGCCGAACACTGAAGCTTTCTTT
TRBJ1-3 . . TRBV27 CASSFSQTGNTIYF TGTGCCAGCAGTTTCAGCCAGACTGGAAACACCATATATTTT
TRBJ2-7 . TRBD1 TRBV6-2/TRBV6-3 CASSYRTGEQYF TGTGCCAGCAGTTACCGGACAGGCGAGCAGTACTTC
TRBJ1-5 . TRBD1 TRBV4-1 CASSQDTGTGVNQPQHF TGCGCCAGCAGCCAAGACACCGGGACAGGGGTTAATCAGCCCCAGCATTTT
TRBJ2-3 . . TRBV7-2 CASSLSPANLPDTQYF TGTGCCAGCAGCTTAAGCCCGGCTAACTTGCCAGATACGCAGTATTTT
TRBJ2-3 . . TRBV29-1 CSERSGSDTQYF TGCAGCGAGCGAAGCGGATCCGATACGCAGTATTTT
TRBJ2-7 . . TRBV28 CATHGTPPEQYF TGTGCCACCCACGGGACACCACCCGAGCAGTACTTC
TRBJ1-2 . TRBD1 TRBV19 CASNEDRDRGYTF TGTGCCAGTAATGAGGACAGGGACCGGGGCTACACCTTC
TRBJ2-2 few . TRBV20-1 CSARASANTGELFF TGCAGTGCTAGAGCTAGCGCGAACACCGGGGAGCTGTTTTTT
TRBJ2-7 . . TRBV7-2 CASSFLLAGAETRYF TGTGCCAGCAGCTTTTTACTAGCCGGGGCAGAGACCCGGTACTTC
TRBJ2-3 few TRBD2 TRBV20-1 CSASTTASGSTDTQYF TGCAGTGCTAGTACAACCGCTAGCGGGAGCACAGATACGCAGTATTTT
TRBJ2-3 . . TRBV5-1 CASSLAINRGTDTQYF TGCGCCAGCAGCTTGGCCATTAACAGGGGCACAGATACGCAGTATTTT
TRBJ2-5 . . TRBV11-2 CASSQRGAGQETQYF TGTGCCAGCAGCCAGAGGGGGGCAGGGCAAGAGACCCAGTACTTC
TRBJ2-1 few TRBD1 TRBV7-2 CASRGTGGNEQFF TGTGCCAGCAGGGGGACAGGGGGCAATGAGCAGTTCTTC
TRBJ2-3 few . TRBV6-1 CASSDLAPGTQYF TGTGCCAGCAGTGACCTAGCCCCCGGTACGCAGTATTTT